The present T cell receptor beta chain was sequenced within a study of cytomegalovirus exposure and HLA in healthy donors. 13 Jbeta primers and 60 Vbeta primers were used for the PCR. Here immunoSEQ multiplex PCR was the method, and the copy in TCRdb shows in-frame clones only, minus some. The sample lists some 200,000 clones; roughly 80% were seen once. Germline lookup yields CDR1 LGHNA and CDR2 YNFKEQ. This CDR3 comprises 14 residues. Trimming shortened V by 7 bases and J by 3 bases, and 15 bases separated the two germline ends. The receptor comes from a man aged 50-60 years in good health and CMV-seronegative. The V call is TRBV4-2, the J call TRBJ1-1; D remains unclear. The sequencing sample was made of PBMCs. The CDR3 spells CASTEGYSDTEAFF. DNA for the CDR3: TGTGCCAGCACAGAGGGTTACTCTGACACTGAAGCTTTCTTT.